The clone carrying this TCR beta chain is a singleton in its sample. The antigen is undetermined. The CDR3 totals 14 residues. The V gene's germline CDR1 is MNHEY and CDR2 SVGAGI. The V end lost 6 bases, the J end lost 6 bases, and 17 bases lay between the germline ends. This entry is derived from a study of cytomegalovirus exposure and HLA in healthy donors. Use of 60 Vbeta and 13 Jbeta primers characterized the PCR. Measured with immunoSEQ multiplex PCR; TCRdb has only the in-frame clones, and not every one. The sample has 80,000 to 95,000 clones; almost 80% are singletons. The study's findings and limits: In a later analysis, a genetic analysis reported fewer productive-TCR N-insertions in an Asian-associated ancestry cluster than the cohort average. The listing of 150 to 200 TCR beta chains classed them as cytomegalovirus-associated.

These donors, healthy bone marrow donors, were studied. This chain joins TRBV6-5 and TRBJ2-5; a weak D match, TRBD2 (7 bases). The sequence was collected from a female donor in good health and CMV-seronegative. The sequencing sample was made of PBMCs. The CDR3, as DNA: TGTGCCAGCAGACTTAGGGGGGGTCAAAAGACCCAGTACTTC. Its protein product is CASRLRGGQKTQYF.